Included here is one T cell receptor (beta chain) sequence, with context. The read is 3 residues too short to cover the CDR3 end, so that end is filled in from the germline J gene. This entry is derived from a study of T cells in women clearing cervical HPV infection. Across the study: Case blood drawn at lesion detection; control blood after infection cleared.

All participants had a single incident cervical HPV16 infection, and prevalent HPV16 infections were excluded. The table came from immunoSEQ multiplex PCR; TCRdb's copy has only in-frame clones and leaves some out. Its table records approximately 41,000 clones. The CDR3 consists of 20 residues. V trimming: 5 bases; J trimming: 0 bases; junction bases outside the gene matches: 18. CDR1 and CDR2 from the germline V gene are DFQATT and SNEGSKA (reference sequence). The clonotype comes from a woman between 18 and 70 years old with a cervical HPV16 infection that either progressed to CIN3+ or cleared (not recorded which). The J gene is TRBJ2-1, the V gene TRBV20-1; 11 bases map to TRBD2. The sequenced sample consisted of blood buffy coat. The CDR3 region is CSALTPWGTSGSSSYNEQFF. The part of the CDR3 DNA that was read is TGCAGTGCTTTGACTCCCTGGGGTACTAGCGGGAGCTCCTCCTACAATGAG.